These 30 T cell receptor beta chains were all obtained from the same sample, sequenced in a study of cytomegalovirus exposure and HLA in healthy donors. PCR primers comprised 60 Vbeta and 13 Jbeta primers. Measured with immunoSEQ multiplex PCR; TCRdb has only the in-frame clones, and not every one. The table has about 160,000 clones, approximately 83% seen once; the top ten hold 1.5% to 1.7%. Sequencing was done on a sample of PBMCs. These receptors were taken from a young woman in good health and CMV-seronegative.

The CDR3 protein is CASSYSSSYGYTF. For the CDR3, the DNA is TGTGCCAGCAGTTACTCGTCCAGTTATGGCTACACCTTC. This chain uses TRBV6-5 with TRBJ1-2; D is undetermined. V was cut by 0 bases and J by 5 bases, with 7 bases left in between. The CDR3 contains 13 residues. Germline V gene sequence: CDR1 MNHEY, CDR2 SVGAGI.

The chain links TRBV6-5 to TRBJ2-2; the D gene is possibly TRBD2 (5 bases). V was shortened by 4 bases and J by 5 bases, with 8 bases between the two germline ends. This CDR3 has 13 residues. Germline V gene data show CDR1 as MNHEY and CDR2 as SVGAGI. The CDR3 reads CASSSGETGELFF. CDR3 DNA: TGTGCCAGCAGTTCCGGGGAAACCGGGGAGCTGTTTTTT.

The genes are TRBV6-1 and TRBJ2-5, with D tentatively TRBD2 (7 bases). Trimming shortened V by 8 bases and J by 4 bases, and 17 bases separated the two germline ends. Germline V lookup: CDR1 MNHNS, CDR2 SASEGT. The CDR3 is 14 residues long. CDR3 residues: CASALQGGLETQYF. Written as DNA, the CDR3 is TGTGCCAGCGCCCTACAGGGAGGGTTAGAGACCCAGTACTTC.

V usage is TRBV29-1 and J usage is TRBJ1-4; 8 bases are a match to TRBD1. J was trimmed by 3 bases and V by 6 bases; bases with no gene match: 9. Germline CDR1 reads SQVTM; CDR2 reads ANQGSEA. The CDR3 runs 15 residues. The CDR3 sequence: CSVRRGQGANEKLFF. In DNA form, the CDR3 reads TGCAGCGTCCGCAGAGGACAGGGAGCTAATGAAAAACTGTTTTTT.

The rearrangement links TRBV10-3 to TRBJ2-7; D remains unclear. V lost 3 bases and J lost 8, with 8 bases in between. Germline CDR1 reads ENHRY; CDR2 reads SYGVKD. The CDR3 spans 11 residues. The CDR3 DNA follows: TGTGCCATCAGTGAACGAGGCAAGCAGTACTTC. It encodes CAISERGKQYF.

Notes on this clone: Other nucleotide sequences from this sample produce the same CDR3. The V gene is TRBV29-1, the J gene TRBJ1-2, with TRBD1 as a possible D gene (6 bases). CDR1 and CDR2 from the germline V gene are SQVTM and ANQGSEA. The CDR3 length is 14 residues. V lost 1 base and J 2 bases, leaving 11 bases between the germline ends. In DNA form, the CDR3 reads TGCAGCGTTGAAGGGCGGGGGCGAAACTATGGCTACACCTTC. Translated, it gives CSVEGRGRNYGYTF.

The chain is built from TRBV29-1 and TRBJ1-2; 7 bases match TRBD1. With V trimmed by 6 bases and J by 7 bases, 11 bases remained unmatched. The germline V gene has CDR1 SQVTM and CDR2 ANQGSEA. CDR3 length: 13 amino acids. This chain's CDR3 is CSVGTVHAGGYTF. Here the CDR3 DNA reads TGCAGCGTGGGGACAGTTCACGCGGGTGGCTACACCTTC. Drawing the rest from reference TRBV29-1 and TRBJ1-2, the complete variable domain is SAVISQKPSRDICQRGTSLTIQCQVDSQVTMMFWYRQQPGQSLTLIATANQGSEATYESGFVIDKFPISRPNLTFSTLTVSNMSPEDSSIYLCSVGTVHAGGYTFGSGTRLTVV.

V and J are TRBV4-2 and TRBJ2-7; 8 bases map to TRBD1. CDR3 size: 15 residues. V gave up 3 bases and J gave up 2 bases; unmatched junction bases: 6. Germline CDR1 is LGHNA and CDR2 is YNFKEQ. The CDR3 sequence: CASSQDGQGPYEQYF. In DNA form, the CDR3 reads TGTGCCAGCAGCCAGGATGGACAGGGTCCCTACGAGCAGTACTTC.

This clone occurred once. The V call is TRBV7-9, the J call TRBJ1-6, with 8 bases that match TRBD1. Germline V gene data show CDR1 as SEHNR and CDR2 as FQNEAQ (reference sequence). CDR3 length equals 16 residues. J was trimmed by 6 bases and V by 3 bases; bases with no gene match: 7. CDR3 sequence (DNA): TGTGCCAGCAGCTTCTCAGGGGGCCGAGGTAATTCACCCCTCCACTTT. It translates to CASSFSGGRGNSPLHF.

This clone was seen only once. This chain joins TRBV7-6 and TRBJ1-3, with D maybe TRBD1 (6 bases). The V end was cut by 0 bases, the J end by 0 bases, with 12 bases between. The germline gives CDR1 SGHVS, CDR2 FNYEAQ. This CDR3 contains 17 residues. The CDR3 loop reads CASSLAWGQLSGNTIYF. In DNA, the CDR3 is TGTGCCAGCAGCTTAGCATGGGGACAACTCTCTGGAAACACCATATATTTT.

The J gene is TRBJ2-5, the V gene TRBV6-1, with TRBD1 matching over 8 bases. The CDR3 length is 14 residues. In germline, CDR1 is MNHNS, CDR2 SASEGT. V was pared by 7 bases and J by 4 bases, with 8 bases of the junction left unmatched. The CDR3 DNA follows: TGTGCCAGCATTCTGAGGACAGGGAGAGAGACCCAGTACTTC. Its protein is CASILRTGRETQYF.

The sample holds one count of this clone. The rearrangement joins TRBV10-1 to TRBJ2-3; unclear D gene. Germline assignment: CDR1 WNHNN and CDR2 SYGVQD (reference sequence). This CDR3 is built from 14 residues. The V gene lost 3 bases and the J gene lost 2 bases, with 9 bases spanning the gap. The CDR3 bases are TGCGCCAGCAGTGAAGGATACTACACAGATACGCAGTATTTT. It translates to CASSEGYYTDTQYF.

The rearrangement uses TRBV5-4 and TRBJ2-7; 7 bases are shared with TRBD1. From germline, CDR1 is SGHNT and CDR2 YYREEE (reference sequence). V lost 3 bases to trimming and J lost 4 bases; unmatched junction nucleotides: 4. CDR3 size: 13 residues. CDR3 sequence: CASSSDRPYEQYF. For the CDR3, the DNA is TGTGCCAGCAGCTCGGACAGGCCATACGAGCAGTACTTC.

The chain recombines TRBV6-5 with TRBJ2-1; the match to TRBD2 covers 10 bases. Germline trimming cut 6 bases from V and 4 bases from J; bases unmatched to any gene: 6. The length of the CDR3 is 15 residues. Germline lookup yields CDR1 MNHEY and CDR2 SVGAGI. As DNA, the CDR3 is TGTGCCAGCAGCAACCCTAGCGGGGGATACAATGAGCAGTTCTTC. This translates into CASSNPSGGYNEQFF.

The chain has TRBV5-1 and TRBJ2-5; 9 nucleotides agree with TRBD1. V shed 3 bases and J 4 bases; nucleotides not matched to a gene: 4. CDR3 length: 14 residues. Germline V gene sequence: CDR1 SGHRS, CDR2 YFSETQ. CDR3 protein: CASSSMGQGETQYF. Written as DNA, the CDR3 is TGCGCCAGCAGCTCAATGGGACAGGGAGAGACCCAGTACTTC.

Written as DNA, the CDR3 is TGCAGCGTTGATTCAGAAAGCTCCTACGAGCAGTACTTC. This encodes CSVDSESSYEQYF. The chain links TRBV29-1 to TRBJ2-7; D ambiguous. The V gene lost 3 bases and the J gene lost 0 bases, with 9 bases spanning the gap. Germline values: CDR1 SQVTM, CDR2 ANQGSEA. This CDR3 has 13 residues.

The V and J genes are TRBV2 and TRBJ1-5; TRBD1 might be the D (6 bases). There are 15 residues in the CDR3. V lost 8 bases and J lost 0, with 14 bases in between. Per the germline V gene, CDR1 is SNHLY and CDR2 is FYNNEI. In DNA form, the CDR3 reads TGTGCCAGCGGGTTGAGGGGGGGTAGCAATCAGCCCCAGCATTTT. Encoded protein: CASGLRGGSNQPQHF.

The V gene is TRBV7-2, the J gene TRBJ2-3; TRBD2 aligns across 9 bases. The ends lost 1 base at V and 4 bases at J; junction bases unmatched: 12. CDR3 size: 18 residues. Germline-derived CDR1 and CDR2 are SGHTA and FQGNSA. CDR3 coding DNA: TGTGCCAGCAGCTTAGAGCTGAGGGCTAGCGGGGCATCAGATACGCAGTATTTT. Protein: CASSLELRASGASDTQYF.

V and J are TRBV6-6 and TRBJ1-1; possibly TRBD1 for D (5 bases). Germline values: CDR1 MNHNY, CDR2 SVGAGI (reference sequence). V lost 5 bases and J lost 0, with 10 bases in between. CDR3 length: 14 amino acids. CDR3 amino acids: CASSAGRVNTEAFF. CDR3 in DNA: TGTGCCAGCAGTGCCGGCAGGGTGAACACTGAAGCTTTCTTT.

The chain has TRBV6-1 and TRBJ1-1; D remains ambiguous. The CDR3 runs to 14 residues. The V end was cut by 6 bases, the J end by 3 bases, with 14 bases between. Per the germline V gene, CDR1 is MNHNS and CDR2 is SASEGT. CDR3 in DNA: TGTGCCAGCAGCTACGGATACCTAGACACTGAAGCTTTCTTT. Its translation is CASSYGYLDTEAFF.

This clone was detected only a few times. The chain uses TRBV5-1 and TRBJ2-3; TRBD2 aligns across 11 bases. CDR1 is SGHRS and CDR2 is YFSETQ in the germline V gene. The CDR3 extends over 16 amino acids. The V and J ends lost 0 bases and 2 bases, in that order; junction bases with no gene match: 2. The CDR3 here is CASSLDSGGATDTQYF. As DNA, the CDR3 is TGCGCCAGCAGCTTGGATAGCGGGGGGGCCACAGATACGCAGTATTTT. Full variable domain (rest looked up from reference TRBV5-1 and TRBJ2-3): KAGVTQTPRYLIKTRGQQVTLSCSPISGHRSVSWYQQTPGQGLQFLFEYFSETQRNKGNFPGRFSGRQFSNSRSEMNVSTLELGDSALYLCASSLDSGGATDTQYFGPGTRLTVL.

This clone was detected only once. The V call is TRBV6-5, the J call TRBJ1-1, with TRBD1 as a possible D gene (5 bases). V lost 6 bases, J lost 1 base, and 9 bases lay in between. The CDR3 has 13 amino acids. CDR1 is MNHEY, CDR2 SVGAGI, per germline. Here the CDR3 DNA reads TGTGCCAGCAGACGGACATCGAACACTGAAGCTTTCTTT. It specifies CASRRTSNTEAFF.

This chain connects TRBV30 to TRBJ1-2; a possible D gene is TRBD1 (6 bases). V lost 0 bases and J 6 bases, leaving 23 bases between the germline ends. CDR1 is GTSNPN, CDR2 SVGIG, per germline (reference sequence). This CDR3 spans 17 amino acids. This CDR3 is CAWSVTRRTAQKDGYTF. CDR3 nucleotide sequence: TGTGCCTGGAGTGTTACCCGGCGGACAGCCCAAAAGGATGGCTACACCTTC. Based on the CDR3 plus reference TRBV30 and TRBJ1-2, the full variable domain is SQTIHQWPATLVQPVGSPLSLECTVEGTSNPNLYWYRQAAGRGLQLLFYSVGIGQISSEVPQNLSASRPQDRQFILSSKKLLLSDSGFYLCAWSVTRRTAQKDGYTFGSGTRLTVV.

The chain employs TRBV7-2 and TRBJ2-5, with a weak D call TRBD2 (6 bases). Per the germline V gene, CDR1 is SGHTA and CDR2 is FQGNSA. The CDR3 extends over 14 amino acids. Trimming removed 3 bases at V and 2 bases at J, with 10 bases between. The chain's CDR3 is CASSLGGRQETQYF. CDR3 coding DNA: TGTGCCAGCAGCTTGGGGGGTCGTCAAGAGACCCAGTACTTC.

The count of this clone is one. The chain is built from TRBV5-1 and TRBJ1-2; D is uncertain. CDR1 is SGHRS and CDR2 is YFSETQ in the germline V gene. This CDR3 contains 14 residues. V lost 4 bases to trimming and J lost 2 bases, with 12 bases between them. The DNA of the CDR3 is TGCGCCAGCAGCCTATGGACGGGGAACTATGGCTACACCTTC. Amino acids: CASSLWTGNYGYTF.

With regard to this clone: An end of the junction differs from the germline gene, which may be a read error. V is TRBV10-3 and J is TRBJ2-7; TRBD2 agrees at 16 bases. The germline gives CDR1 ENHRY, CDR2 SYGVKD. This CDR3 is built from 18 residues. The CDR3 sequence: CATQLTGTSGGVIYERYF. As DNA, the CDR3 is TGTGCCACGCAATTGACCGGGACTAGCGGGGGGGTGATCTACGAGCGGTACTTC.

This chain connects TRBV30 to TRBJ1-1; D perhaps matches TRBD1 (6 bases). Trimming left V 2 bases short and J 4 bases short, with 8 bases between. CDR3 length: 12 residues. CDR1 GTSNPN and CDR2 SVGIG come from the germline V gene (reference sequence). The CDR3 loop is CAWSQGSTEAFF. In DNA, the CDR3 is TGTGCCTGGAGTCAGGGGTCCACTGAAGCTTTCTTT.

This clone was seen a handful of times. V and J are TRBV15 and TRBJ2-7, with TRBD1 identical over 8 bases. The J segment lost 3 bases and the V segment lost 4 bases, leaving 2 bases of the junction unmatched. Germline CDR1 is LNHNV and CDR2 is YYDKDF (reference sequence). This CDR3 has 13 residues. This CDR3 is CATSTDRGYEQYF. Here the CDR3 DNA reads TGTGCCACCAGCACAGACAGGGGCTACGAGCAGTACTTC.

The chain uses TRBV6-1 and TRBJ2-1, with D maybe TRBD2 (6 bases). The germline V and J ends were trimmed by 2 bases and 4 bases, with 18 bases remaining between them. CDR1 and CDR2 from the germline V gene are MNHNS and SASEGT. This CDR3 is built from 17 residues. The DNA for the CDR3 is TGTGCCAGCAGTGAAAGATTTCGGGGCGGGGTATACAATGAGCAGTTCTTC. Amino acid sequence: CASSERFRGGVYNEQFF.

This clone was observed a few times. CDR3 amino acids: CASSRLGGTGGEKLFF. The CDR3 nucleotides are TGCGCCAGCAGCCGACTTGGGGGGACAGGGGGTGAAAAACTGTTTTTT. J is TRBJ1-4 and V is TRBV5-1, with 11 bases that match TRBD1. CDR1 and CDR2 from the germline V gene are SGHRS and YFSETQ. J lost 7 bases, V lost 4 bases, and 9 bases had no gene match. This CDR3 is 16 amino acids long.